This T cell receptor beta chain is drawn from a study of early T cells in non-severe SARS-CoV-2 infection. Overall study context: Bulk RNA taken from unsorted whole blood was sequenced, leaving chains unpaired. Findings and limits, study-wide: Using VDJdb, the matching emphasized anti-spike CD8 responses while missing private and CD4 specificities.

This clonotype was seen at least ten times. Its antigen is undetermined. Unique molecular identifiers (one per individual cDNA molecule) were attached. TCRdb independently ran MiXCR on the 5' RACE reads; one entry per CDR3 protein. The sample holds over 30,000 distinct CDR3 sequences, 4.1% seen once. The TCR originated in an adult who was a healthcare worker with PCR-confirmed SARS-CoV-2 infection or an uninfected control (not recorded which). Sequenced sample: whole blood.

CDR3 sequence reads: CASRPKVGGNEQFF. CDR3 bases: TGTGCCAGCAGACCCAAAGTCGGGGGAAATGAGCAGTTCTTC. The V call is TRBV7-9, the J call TRBJ2-1, with D maybe TRBD2 (6 bases). Germline V gene data show CDR1 as SEHNR and CDR2 as FQNEAQ (reference sequence). Trimming took off 6 bases at V and 7 bases at J, with 16 bases between the two ends. The CDR3 loop spans 14 amino acids.